The sequence of this TCR beta chain was determined in a study of graft-versus-host responses after intestinal transplantation. In the study overall: Recipients received multivisceral, liver-intestinal, or isolated intestinal transplants. Anti-thymocyte globulin induction preceded about three years of tacrolimus and steroid maintenance in all recipients.

Clones were read by immunoSEQ multiplex PCR, and TCRdb kept only the in-frame ones, dropping some. The sample consists of some 45,000 clones, 75% to 95% of them appearing once. Trimming pared 3 bases from V and 0 bases from J, leaving 3 bases between. Germline CDR1 and CDR2: MRHNA and SNTAGT. This CDR3 contains 14 residues. The chain uses TRBV6-4 and TRBJ2-6, with D hard to call. The TCR comes from a human patient who received an intestinal transplant, so some T cells may come from the graft donor. This sample comprised PBMCs, obtained 524 days after transplant. DNA of the CDR3: TGTGCCAGCAGTGAGGTCTCTGGGGCCAACGTCCTGACTTTC. As protein: CASSEVSGANVLTF.